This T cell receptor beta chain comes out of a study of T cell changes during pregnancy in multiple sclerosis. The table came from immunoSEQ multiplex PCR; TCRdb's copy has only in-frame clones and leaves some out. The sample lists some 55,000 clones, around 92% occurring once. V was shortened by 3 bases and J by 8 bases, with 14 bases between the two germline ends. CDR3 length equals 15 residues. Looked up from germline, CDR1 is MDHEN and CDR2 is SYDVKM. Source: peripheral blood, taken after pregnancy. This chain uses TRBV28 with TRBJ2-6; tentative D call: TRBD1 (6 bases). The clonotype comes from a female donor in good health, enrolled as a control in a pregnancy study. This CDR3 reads CASSLIQGVTNVLTF. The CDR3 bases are TGTGCCAGCAGTTTGATACAGGGTGTGACCAACGTCCTGACTTTC.